This entry describes one T cell receptor beta chain. The antigen remains unidentified. 60 Vbeta and 13 Jbeta primers were used in PCR. Sequenced by immunoSEQ multiplex PCR; TCRdb stores in-frame clones only, minus some. Across tens of thousands of clones, the top ten clones capture 0.58% of the sample. The sample belongs to a study of cytomegalovirus exposure and HLA in healthy donors. Study-wide findings and caveats: In most subjects, TCR beta sequences reportedly gave accurate predictions of HLA-A and HLA-B alleles. With DRB1 most and HLA-C fewest, TCR association rates differed between HLA loci in a later analysis. TCR beta V segments were, for the most part, productive about 87% or about 30% of the time in an earlier analysis. Presence/absence comparisons presumed near-even sequencing depth among donors.

The sequence derives from a man aged 50 to 59 in good health and CMV-seronegative. Input material: PBMCs.

CDR3 bases: TGTGCCAGCACCAGACAGGGTGAGCAGTTCTTC. Residues: CASTRQGEQFF. V gene TRBV6-5 combines with J gene TRBJ2-1; TRBD1 agrees at 7 bases. The CDR3 is 11 amino acids. Per the germline V gene, CDR1 is MNHEY and CDR2 is SVGAGI. The J segment lost 9 bases and the V segment lost 7 bases, leaving 3 bases of the junction unmatched.